Following are 17 T cell receptor beta chains from one sample sequenced in a study of response to subunit inactivated influenza vaccine. TCRdb reprocessed the RT-PCR reads with MiXCR, giving one entry per CDR3 protein. The table records around 520,000 distinct CDR3 sequences, over 25% of them present only once. The sequencing used CD4+ T cells sorted from PBMCs, collected around 5 days after vaccination. Receptors originate from a man aged 45-65 years who received an inactivated influenza vaccine.

V gene TRBV28 combines with J gene TRBJ2-7, with D perhaps matching TRBD1 (5 bases). V lost 5 bases, J lost 4 bases, and 21 bases lay in between. The CDR3 is made up of 16 amino acids. Germline V gives CDR1 MDHEN, CDR2 SYDVKM. CDR3 loop: CASSPNLPGRSYEQYF. The CDR3, as DNA: TGTGCCAGCAGTCCTAACCTACCAGGGCGGTCGTACGAGCAGTACTTC. The full variable domain, in which reference TRBV28 and TRBJ2-7 provide the parts outside the CDR3, is DVKVTQSSRYLVKRTGEKVFLECVQDMDHENMFWYRQDPGLGLRLIYFSYDVKMKEKGDIPEGYSVSREKKERFSLILESASTNQTSMYLCASSPNLPGRSYEQYFGPGTRLTVT.

This chain connects TRBV7-9 to TRBJ2-7, with 10 bases lining up with TRBD1. Losses at the gene ends were 5 bases for V and 5 bases for J; bases not matched to a gene: 6. Germline V CDR1 and CDR2: SEHNR, FQNEAQ (reference sequence). The CDR3 sequence is 14 residues long. In nucleotides, the CDR3 is TGTGCCAGCAGCACTCTGACAGGGGGCAACGAGCAGTACTTC. Its protein product is CASSTLTGGNEQYF.

The V call is TRBV24-1, the J call TRBJ2-1, with 16 bases identical to TRBD2. This CDR3 has 15 residues. V lost 4 bases and J lost 13; bases outside the gene matches: 6. Per the germline V gene, CDR1 is KGHDR and CDR2 is SFDVKD. DNA of the CDR3: TGTGCCACCAGTGACCCGGGACTAGCGGGAGGGCCACAGTTCTTC. It is translated as CATSDPGLAGGPQFF.

The chain links TRBV30 to TRBJ2-1; 12 positions agree with TRBD2. This CDR3 is built from 15 residues. CDR1 GTSNPN and CDR2 SVGIG come from the germline V gene (reference sequence). The V and J ends lost 3 bases and 5 bases, in that order; junction bases with no gene match: 5. The CDR3 protein is CAWSIGLAGNNEQFF. CDR3 bases: TGTGCCTGGAGCATAGGACTAGCGGGGAACAATGAGCAGTTCTTC. Together with reference TRBV30 and TRBJ2-1, the CDR3 gives the full variable domain: SQTIHQWPATLVQPVGSPLSLECTVEGTSNPNLYWYRQAAGRGLQLLFYSVGIGQISSEVPQNLSASRPQDRQFILSSKKLLLSDSGFYLCAWSIGLAGNNEQFFGPGTRLTVL.

This clonotype has a handful of counts. V gene TRBV5-1 combines with J gene TRBJ2-7, with 12 bases identical to TRBD1. The CDR3 totals 16 residues. From germline, CDR1 is SGHRS and CDR2 YFSETQ. Trimming at V came to 0 bases and at J to 4 bases, leaving 5 bases not matched to a gene. The CDR3: CASSLAMGQGAYEQYF. CDR3 in DNA: TGCGCCAGCAGCTTGGCAATGGGACAGGGGGCTTACGAGCAGTACTTC. The entire variable domain, with the rest obtained from reference TRBV5-1 and TRBJ2-7, is as follows: KAGVTQTPRYLIKTRGQQVTLSCSPISGHRSVSWYQQTPGQGLQFLFEYFSETQRNKGNFPGRFSGRQFSNSRSEMNVSTLELGDSALYLCASSLAMGQGAYEQYFGPGTRLTVT.

The sample holds many counts of this clonotype. The chain links TRBV5-6 to TRBJ1-1; D is perhaps TRBD1 (5 bases). Germline V gene data show CDR1 as SGHDT and CDR2 as YYEEEE. The CDR3 runs 14 residues. V was shortened by 2 bases and J by 8 bases, with 16 bases between the two germline ends. CDR3 sequence (DNA): TGTGCCAGCAGCTTTGTGGCAGGGCTCCAGGAAGCTTTCTTT. Translating gives CASSFVAGLQEAFF.

The chain joins TRBV27 to TRBJ1-1, with TRBD1 as a possible D gene (5 bases). Germline CDR1 is MNHEY and CDR2 is SMNVEV (reference sequence). This CDR3 comprises 13 residues. Trimming cost V 3 bases and J 7 bases, with 12 bases left between them. CDR3 coding DNA: TGTGCCAGCAGTTTGAGGGGCGGCCTTGAAGCTTTCTTT. Translated: CASSLRGGLEAFF.

The chain carries TRBV5-1 and TRBJ1-1, with D possibly matching TRBD1 (6 bases). The CDR3 is made up of 16 amino acids. Trimming removed 2 bases from V and 0 bases from J, with 14 bases in between. In germline, CDR1 is SGHRS, CDR2 YFSETQ. The CDR3 sequence is CASSFTARGVNTEAFF. In DNA, the CDR3 is TGCGCCAGCAGCTTTACAGCGAGGGGGGTGAACACTGAAGCTTTCTTT. The entire variable domain, with the rest obtained from reference TRBV5-1 and TRBJ1-1, is as follows: KAGVTQTPRYLIKTRGQQVTLSCSPISGHRSVSWYQQTPGQGLQFLFEYFSETQRNKGNFPGRFSGRQFSNSRSEMNVSTLELGDSALYLCASSFTARGVNTEAFFGQGTRLTVV.

As to this clonotype: The CDR3 does not close with the conserved phenylalanine or tryptophan, likely indicating a read error. The chain combines TRBV20-1 with TRBJ2-5; the D call may be TRBD1 or TRBD2 (5 bases each). Germline V gene data show CDR1 as DFQATT and CDR2 as SNEGSKA (reference sequence). The CDR3 sequence is 14 residues long. Between the trimmed V and J ends, which lost 3 bases and 1 base, there was a span of 12 bases. CDR3 bases: TGCAGTGCTAGTGTCGGGGCCGTCCAAGAGACCCAGTACCTC. It translates to CSASVGAVQETQYL.

The chain has TRBV3-1 and TRBJ1-1, with D maybe TRBD1 (5 bases). CDR3 length: 13 amino acids. Germline values: CDR1 LGHDT, CDR2 YNNKEL (reference sequence). V lost 1 base to trimming and J lost 11 bases, with 14 bases between them. The CDR3 sequence: CASSQATAEEAFF. CDR3 nucleotide sequence: TGTGCCAGCAGCCAAGCGACAGCTGAAGAGGCTTTCTTT.

The DNA of the CDR3 is TGCAGTGCGACCGGGACTAGCATAGATAGCACAGATACGCAGTATTTT. Encoded protein: CSATGTSIDSTDTQYF. The chain has TRBV20-1 and TRBJ2-3; 9 positions match TRBD2. Germline CDR1 and CDR2: DFQATT and SNEGSKA (reference sequence). The ends lost 6 bases at V and 0 bases at J; junction bases unmatched: 10. The CDR3 is 16 amino acids.

Details on this clonotype: Its ends do not fully match the called genes, so a read error is possible. This rearrangement joins TRBV10-3 to TRBJ2-3; 9 nucleotides agree with TRBD1. Germline lookup yields CDR1 ENHRY and CDR2 SYGVKD. The CDR3 length is 17 residues. CDR3 DNA: TGTGCCATCAGAGCTTCACAGGGGGCGGGTTTGACAGATACGCAGTATTTC. It specifies CAIRASQGAGLTDTQYF.

The chain uses TRBV7-9 and TRBJ2-5; possible D gene TRBD2, 5 bases. CDR3 length equals 15 residues. Trimming pared 6 bases from V and 5 bases from J, leaving 19 bases between. CDR1 is SEHNR, CDR2 FQNEAQ, per germline (reference sequence). CDR3 protein: CASSPPGLLRETQYF. The CDR3 DNA follows: TGTGCCAGCAGTCCACCCGGACTCCTAAGGGAGACCCAGTACTTC.

This clonotype was seen ten or more times. The gene calls are TRBV20-1 and TRBJ2-1; TRBD1 agrees at 8 bases. V gave up 4 bases and J gave up 5 bases; unmatched junction bases: 22. The CDR3 is 19 residues long. Germline CDR1 and CDR2: DFQATT and SNEGSKA (reference sequence). The CDR3 nucleotides read TGCAGTGCTAAAGTTTTTAGTTCGACAGGGGCCGAACGGAACAATGAGCAGTTCTTC. This codes for CSAKVFSSTGAERNNEQFF.

V usage is TRBV5-1 and J usage is TRBJ1-6, with TRBD1 matching 8 bases. Germline CDR1 is SGHRS and CDR2 is YFSETQ. The CDR3 runs to 17 residues. The junction had 2 bases not matched to a gene; V was cut back by 0 bases and J by 0 bases. The CDR3 DNA follows: TGCGCCAGCAGCTTGGACAGGGGGAGCTCCTATAATTCACCCCTCCACTTT. Translating it yields CASSLDRGSSYNSPLHF. Full variable domain (outside the CDR3, taken from reference TRBV5-1 and TRBJ1-6): KAGVTQTPRYLIKTRGQQVTLSCSPISGHRSVSWYQQTPGQGLQFLFEYFSETQRNKGNFPGRFSGRQFSNSRSEMNVSTLELGDSALYLCASSLDRGSSYNSPLHFGNGTRLTVT.

This clonotype came up a few times. CDR3 sequence (DNA): TGCAGTGCTAGGGTCGGGACCGCCTGGGAGGGCTACACCTTC. Translation: CSARVGTAWEGYTF. V usage is TRBV20-1 and J usage is TRBJ1-2, with D maybe TRBD1 (5 bases). The V gene lost 3 bases and the J gene lost 8 bases, with 19 bases spanning the gap. The CDR3 extends over 14 amino acids. Germline V gene sequence: CDR1 DFQATT, CDR2 SNEGSKA (reference sequence).

The genes are TRBV24-1 and TRBJ1-5, with a possible D match to TRBD1 (5 bases). CDR3 length equals 13 residues. Trimming took 9 bases from V and 1 from J, leaving 9 bases between them. CDR1 is KGHDR and CDR2 is SFDVKD in the germline V gene. The CDR3 bases are TGTGCCACCCGTGGGGGGAGCAATCAGCCCCAGCATTTT. It is translated as CATRGGSNQPQHF.